This T cell receptor beta chain originates from a study of breast tumors, draining lymph nodes, adjacent tissues. This clonotype was detected ten times or more. Samples came from axillary lymph nodes draining the breast cancer. TCRdb redid the calling of the multiplex PCR reads with MiXCR, one entry per CDR3 protein. Among roughly 260,000 distinct CDR3 sequences listed, around 31% were seen once. This CDR3 region has 15 residues. V gave up 10 bases and J gave up 5 bases; unmatched junction bases: 16. From germline, CDR1 is LNHDA and CDR2 SQIVND (reference sequence). Sequenced sample: axillary lymph node tissue. This receptor was obtained from a female donor with breast cancer. Some clones in this sample may be carry-over from other donors' samples. The chain couples TRBV19 to TRBJ2-5, with 7 bases lining up with TRBD2. The CDR3 coding sequence is TGTGCCACCAGACCCTCTAGCGGCGTCCAGGAGACCCAGTACTTC. Residues: CATRPSSGVQETQYF.